This entry lists 10 T cell receptor beta chains sequenced from one sample in a study of blood T cell repertoires in COVID-19 (dated by TCRdb to about 2020). The method behind the library was the immunoSEQ multiplex PCR assay. The immuneACCESS repertoire file appears here via TCRdb, limited to in-frame rearrangements. These files lack a portion of the clones; in checked studies, under half of the deficit traces to unresolved V genes, and the cause of the others is not known. For this sample the table gives 250,000 to 350,000 clones, of which roughly 88% were detected only once. Around 3% of the sample lies in the top ten. The source material was peripheral blood. The receptors shown here come from a woman in her twenties or thirties with active or convalescent COVID-19.

This clone was picked up one time. This chain connects TRBV28 to TRBJ1-2; 11 positions match TRBD1. The CDR3 length is 15 residues. Trimming took 7 bases from V and 5 from J; bases not matched to a gene: 9. Germline CDR1 MDHEN, CDR2 SYDVKM. The CDR3 spells CASTKGQGVWYGYTF. CDR3 DNA sequence: TGTGCCAGCACGAAGGGACAGGGGGTATGGTATGGCTACACCTTC.

V is TRBV5-1 and J is TRBJ2-3; 7 nucleotides align to TRBD1. The CDR3 totals 15 residues. V shed 2 bases, J shed 0 bases, and the junction held 3 bases outside the gene matches. From germline, CDR1 is SGHRS and CDR2 YFSETQ. CDR3 loop: CASSFTGESTDTQYF. The CDR3 region has the DNA TGCGCCAGCAGCTTTACAGGGGAGAGCACAGATACGCAGTATTTT.

The chain employs TRBV19 and TRBJ1-2; D gene ambiguous. Germline CDR1 and CDR2: LNHDA and SQIVND (reference sequence). V dropped 6 bases and J dropped 4 bases, with 9 bases sitting between them. This CDR3 is 12 amino acids long. This CDR3 is CASRVGGYGYTF. In nucleotides, the CDR3 is TGTGCCAGTAGAGTAGGCGGCTATGGCTACACCTTC.

The genes are TRBV18 and TRBJ2-5; TRBD1 agrees at 10 bases. This CDR3 has 14 residues. The V gene end was trimmed by 3 bases and the J gene end by 4 bases; junction bases not matched to a gene: 2. Germline lookup yields CDR1 KGHSH and CDR2 LQKENI. The CDR3 reads CASSPGQGVETQYF. DNA of the CDR3: TGTGCCAGCTCACCCGGACAGGGGGTAGAGACCCAGTACTTC.

The genes are TRBV28 and TRBJ1-2; perhaps TRBD1 as D (6 bases). The CDR3 totals 13 residues. Germline lookup yields CDR1 MDHEN and CDR2 SYDVKM. Trimming shortened V by 3 bases and J by 8 bases, and 13 bases separated the two germline ends. The CDR3 reads CASSFGQTSGYTF. The CDR3 region has the DNA TGTGCCAGCAGTTTTGGACAGACTTCGGGCTACACCTTC.

This chain uses TRBV28 with TRBJ1-2; D uncertain. V lost 3 bases and J 5 bases, leaving 7 bases between the germline ends. The CDR3 runs 12 residues. From germline, CDR1 is MDHEN and CDR2 SYDVKM. CDR3 bases: TGTGCCAGCAGTTTTCTCTCTTATGGCTACACCTTC. This gives the protein CASSFLSYGYTF.

This chain links TRBV7-3 with TRBJ2-2; 11 nucleotides agree with TRBD2. The germline V gene has CDR1 SGHTA and CDR2 FQGTGA. CDR3 length: 17 amino acids. After removal of 5 bases from V and 8 bases from J, the junction contained 13 bases not matched to a gene. Here the CDR3 reads CASSPQTSGATAGELFF. As DNA, the CDR3 is TGTGCCAGCAGCCCCCAGACTAGCGGGGCCACCGCTGGGGAGCTGTTTTTT. The full variable domain, completed using reference TRBV7-3 and TRBJ2-2, is GAGVSQTPSNKVTEKGKYVELRCDPISGHTALYWYRQSLGQGPEFLIYFQGTGAADDSGLPNDRFFAVRPEGSVSTLKIQRTERGDSAVYLCASSPQTSGATAGELFFGEGSRLTVL.

In its sample, this clone was seen once. V is TRBV11-2 and J is TRBJ2-2; possible D gene TRBD1, 5 bases. There are 18 residues in the CDR3. The germline V and J ends were trimmed by 5 bases and 2 bases, with 21 bases remaining between them. The germline CDR1 and CDR2 sequences are SGHAT and FQNNGV. The CDR3 region has the DNA TGTGCCAGCAGCCCGCGGACCAAGTTTGACAGAAACACCGGGGAGCTGTTTTTT. Its translation is CASSPRTKFDRNTGELFF.

This clone was observed a handful of times. Other DNA sequences within the sample encode an identical CDR3. The chain is built from TRBV9 and TRBJ1-1, with a weak D call TRBD1 (5 bases). In germline, CDR1 is SGDLS, CDR2 YYNGEE. V was cut by 0 bases and J by 3 bases, with 6 bases left in between. The CDR3 has 13 residues. CDR3 sequence: CASSVGGDTEAFF. CDR3 bases: TGTGCCAGCAGCGTAGGGGGCGACACTGAAGCTTTCTTT.

The chain uses TRBV19 and TRBJ1-5, with D possibly matching TRBD1 (6 bases). The CDR3 loop spans 17 amino acids. Looked up from germline, CDR1 is LNHDA and CDR2 is SQIVND (reference sequence). The V end was cut by 0 bases, the J end by 1 base, with 13 bases between. CDR3 region: CASSIDLFRGSNQPQHF. The CDR3, as DNA: TGTGCCAGTAGTATAGATCTTTTCAGGGGAAGCAATCAGCCCCAGCATTTT.